The 3 T cell receptor beta chains given below trace back to one sample, sequenced in a study of shared clonotypes between healthy human individuals. Assay used: immunoSEQ multiplex PCR; TCRdb lists only in-frame clones, some missing. This sample has under 2,000,000 clones, with about 95% found just once. Naive-designated CD8 cells lacked CD45RO, were positively enriched for CCR7, and omitted terminally differentiated effector memory CD45RA+ cells. Source material: naive CD8+ T cells sorted from blood. The receptors shown here come from a man younger than 35 in good health.

This chain joins TRBV15 and TRBJ2-3, with 9 bases matching TRBD1. The CDR3 is 15 amino acids. The V segment lost 3 bases and the J segment 5 bases; nucleotides outside the gene matches: 6. Germline CDR1 and CDR2: LNHNV and YYDKDF (reference sequence). CDR3 amino acids: CATSRPGTGKDTQYF. CDR3 bases: TGTGCCACCAGCAGGCCCGGGACAGGGAAAGATACGCAGTATTTT.

The chain has TRBV25-1 and TRBJ2-3; tentative D call: TRBD1 (6 bases). Germline-derived CDR1 and CDR2 are MGHDK and SYGVNS. The CDR3 totals 13 residues. Trimming cost V 4 bases and J 10 bases, with 15 bases left between them. In DNA, the CDR3 is TGTGCCAGCAGTGGGCCGAAAACAGGGCCGCAGTATTTT. Protein: CASSGPKTGPQYF.

The chain combines TRBV27 with TRBJ2-1, with 10 bases lining up with TRBD2. V lost 2 bases and J lost 7; bases outside the gene matches: 8. Germline V lookup: CDR1 MNHEY, CDR2 SMNVEV (reference sequence). The CDR3 extends over 16 amino acids. The chain's CDR3 is CASSLLGLAVPNEQFF. The CDR3 DNA reads as TGTGCCAGCAGTTTACTTGGACTAGCGGTACCGAATGAGCAGTTCTTC.